Each of the 28 T cell receptor beta chains below was sequenced from the same sample in a study of cytomegalovirus exposure and HLA in healthy donors. PCR employed 60 Vbeta and 13 Jbeta primers. Clones were read by immunoSEQ multiplex PCR, and TCRdb kept only the in-frame ones, dropping some. The sample has under 150,000 clones, 79% seen once. Sequences were obtained from PBMCs. These receptors came from a female donor in good health and CMV-seronegative.

This rearrangement joins TRBV9 to TRBJ1-1, with no clear D. V was clipped by 4 bases and J by 1 base, with 20 bases between them. Germline lookup yields CDR1 SGDLS and CDR2 YYNGEE. The CDR3 sequence is 17 residues long. Written as DNA, the CDR3 is TGTGCCAGCAGCCCCCGCCGTCCCAGAGACTGGAACACTGAAGCTTTCTTT. Translated, it gives CASSPRRPRDWNTEAFF. Based on the CDR3 plus reference TRBV9 and TRBJ1-1, the full variable domain is DSGVTQTPKHLITATGQRVTLRCSPRSGDLSVYWYQQSLDQGLQFLIQYYNGEERAKGNILERFSAQQFPDLHSELNLSSLELGDSALYFCASSPRRPRDWNTEAFFGQGTRLTVV.

The V call is TRBV7-8, the J call TRBJ2-7, with D perhaps matching TRBD2 (5 bases). V was shortened by 2 bases and J by 7 bases, with 27 bases between the two germline ends. Germline V gene lookup returns CDR1 SGHVS and CDR2 FQNEAQ. There are 18 residues in the CDR3. CDR3 sequence reads: CASSLRAPGSGSGREQYF. The CDR3 coding sequence is TGTGCCAGCAGCTTAAGGGCACCGGGGTCTGGATCGGGTAGAGAGCAGTACTTC.

The genes are TRBV5-6 and TRBJ2-3; 8 positions match TRBD1. Germline V gene data show CDR1 as SGHDT and CDR2 as YYEEEE. With 0 bases clipped from V and 0 bases from J, the junction kept 0 bases outside the gene matches. The CDR3 runs to 15 residues. This CDR3 reads CASSLAGGSTDTQYF. The CDR3 nucleotides are TGTGCCAGCAGCTTGGCAGGGGGCAGCACAGATACGCAGTATTTT.

The chain has TRBV19 and TRBJ2-7, with 7 positions matching TRBD1. Looked up from germline, CDR1 is LNHDA and CDR2 is SQIVND (reference sequence). The V gene end was trimmed by 6 bases and the J gene end by 2 bases; junction bases not matched to a gene: 7. The CDR3 is made up of 14 amino acids. The CDR3 here is CASSLRGQTYEQYF. DNA for the CDR3: TGTGCCAGTAGCCTAAGGGGACAGACCTACGAGCAGTACTTC.

This clone was seen a handful of times. V is TRBV27 and J is TRBJ2-7; D might be TRBD2 (6 bases). The CDR3 extends over 13 amino acids. V lost 5 bases and J lost 3, with 11 bases in between. CDR1 and CDR2 from the germline V gene are MNHEY and SMNVEV (reference sequence). The CDR3 spells CASSRPGDYEQYF. CDR3 sequence (DNA): TGTGCCAGCAGTCGACCGGGAGACTACGAGCAGTACTTC.

Here the CDR3 reads CASTRARGPRGYGYTF. CDR3 nucleotide sequence: TGTGCCAGCACTCGGGCGAGGGGGCCCCGAGGCTATGGCTACACCTTC. The J gene is TRBJ1-2, the V gene TRBV5-4, with 7 bases aligning to TRBD1. V lost 6 bases, J lost 4 bases, and 15 bases stayed unmatched. This CDR3 is 16 amino acids long. The V gene's germline CDR1 is SGHNT and CDR2 YYREEE (reference sequence).

This clone occurred once. The sample carries other DNA sequences with the same CDR3. The chain carries TRBV6-4 and TRBJ2-3; TRBD1 matches at 7 bases. From germline, CDR1 is MRHNA and CDR2 SNTAGT. The V gene end was trimmed by 0 bases and the J gene end by 2 bases; junction bases not matched to a gene: 2. This CDR3 contains 15 residues. CDR3 loop: CASSDSTGHTDTQYF. The DNA of the CDR3 is TGTGCCAGCAGTGACTCGACAGGGCACACAGATACGCAGTATTTT.

The V call is TRBV5-1, the J call TRBJ1-2; the match to TRBD1 covers 8 bases. J lost 6 bases, V lost 4 bases, and 8 bases had no gene match. Looked up from germline, CDR1 is SGHRS and CDR2 is YFSETQ. The CDR3 has 14 residues. CDR3 in amino acids: CASSRPGTGNGYTF. The CDR3 DNA is TGCGCCAGCAGCCGCCCAGGGACAGGCAATGGCTACACCTTC.

The table lists this clone with a count of one. V and J are TRBV7-9 and TRBJ1-2; D call uncertain. The germline CDR1 and CDR2 sequences are SEHNR and FQNEAQ (reference sequence). The CDR3 consists of 13 residues. Deletions cut 5 bases from V and 5 bases from J, with 12 bases between. The CDR3 spells CASSPSATYGYTF. CDR3 coding DNA: TGTGCCAGCAGCCCCTCCGCCACTTATGGCTACACCTTC.

V and J are TRBV7-2 and TRBJ2-2; TRBD1 matches at 7 bases. This CDR3 contains 17 residues. V lost 5 bases to trimming and J lost 4 bases; unmatched junction nucleotides: 13. From germline, CDR1 is SGHTA and CDR2 FQGNSA. The CDR3 nucleotides read TGTGCCAGCAGCCTATACCCACAGGGGCGAGGCACCGGGGAGCTGTTTTTT. Amino acid sequence: CASSLYPQGRGTGELFF.

J is TRBJ2-4 and V is TRBV6-1, with TRBD2 as a possible D gene (5 bases). The CDR3 covers 15 residues. The V end was cut by 7 bases, the J end by 2 bases, with 15 bases between. Per the germline V gene, CDR1 is MNHNS and CDR2 is SASEGT. CDR3 sequence reads: CASTGKGHTKNIQYF. The CDR3 DNA sequence: TGTGCCAGCACCGGGAAAGGGCATACCAAAAACATTCAGTACTTC.

This clone has only a few counts. The V and J genes are TRBV12-5 and TRBJ2-2; 11 positions match TRBD2. The CDR3 covers 15 residues. The germline V gene encodes CDR1 LGHNT and CDR2 FRNRAP. The ends lost 7 bases at V and 9 bases at J; junction bases unmatched: 10. The CDR3: CASDRGTSGSRELFF. The CDR3 DNA follows: TGTGCTAGTGACCGAGGGACTAGCGGCTCCCGGGAGCTGTTTTTT.

This chain connects TRBV27 to TRBJ2-7; TRBD1 aligns across 8 bases. With V trimmed by 5 bases and J by 5 bases, 5 bases remained unmatched. The CDR3 is 13 amino acids. Per the germline V gene, CDR1 is MNHEY and CDR2 is SMNVEV (reference sequence). CDR3 in DNA: TGTGCCAGCAGTCAACAGGGGGTCCACGAGCAGTACTTC. Translation gives CASSQQGVHEQYF.

The J gene is TRBJ1-4, the V gene TRBV9, with D possibly TRBD1 on 6 matching bases. Trimming removed 0 bases at V and 3 bases at J, with 6 bases between. CDR1 SGDLS and CDR2 YYNGEE come from the germline V gene. This CDR3 is 14 amino acids long. The CDR3 DNA reads as TGTGCCAGCAGCGTAGGGACAGCTAATGAAAAACTGTTTTTT. Translation gives CASSVGTANEKLFF. Full variable domain (outside the CDR3, taken from reference TRBV9 and TRBJ1-4): DSGVTQTPKHLITATGQRVTLRCSPRSGDLSVYWYQQSLDQGLQFLIQYYNGEERAKGNILERFSAQQFPDLHSELNLSSLELGDSALYFCASSVGTANEKLFFGSGTQLSVL.

The J gene is TRBJ1-2, the V gene TRBV11-3, with TRBD1 identical over 7 bases. CDR1 SGHNT and CDR2 YENEEA come from the germline V gene. The V gene end was trimmed by 4 bases and the J gene end by 2 bases; junction bases not matched to a gene: 13. The CDR3 covers 17 residues. The CDR3 reads CASSSNTDRLKNYGYTF. In nucleotides, the CDR3 is TGTGCCAGCAGCTCAAATACGGACAGGTTAAAGAACTATGGCTACACCTTC. Combining the CDR3 with reference TRBV11-3 and TRBJ1-2 gives the whole variable domain EAGVVQSPRYKIIEKKQPVAFWCNPISGHNTLYWYLQNLGQGPELLIRYENEEAVDDSQLPKDRFSAERLKGVDSTLKIQPAELGDSAVYLCASSSNTDRLKNYGYTFGSGTRLTVV.

V gene TRBV6-5 combines with J gene TRBJ2-7; no firm D call. CDR1 is MNHEY, CDR2 SVGAGI, per germline. V dropped 4 bases and J dropped 5 bases, with 12 bases sitting between them. This CDR3 is 13 amino acids long. CDR3 coding DNA: TGTGCCAGCAGTTTGGCCCCTTTCCACGAGCAGTACTTC. This codes for CASSLAPFHEQYF.

This clone was counted between two and nine times. The rearrangement links TRBV2 to TRBJ2-1, with a tentative D call TRBD2 (5 bases). V was shortened by 6 bases and J by 5 bases, with 17 bases between the two germline ends. This CDR3 is 15 amino acids long. Germline V gene sequence: CDR1 SNHLY, CDR2 FYNNEI. CDR3 sequence: CASRPGYQLNNEQFF. The CDR3 DNA reads TGTGCCAGCAGGCCGGGATACCAACTTAACAATGAGCAGTTCTTC.

The chain is built from TRBV7-8 and TRBJ2-5, with D uncertain. This CDR3 has 11 amino acids. Per the germline V gene, CDR1 is SGHVS and CDR2 is FQNEAQ. V lost 4 bases and J 4 bases, leaving 4 bases between the germline ends. CDR3 in DNA: TGTGCCAGCAGCTCCTCAGAGACCCAGTACTTC. Protein: CASSSSETQYF.

The chain carries TRBV6-5 and TRBJ2-5; 9 bases align to TRBD1. Germline V gene lookup returns CDR1 MNHEY and CDR2 SVGAGI. The CDR3 consists of 14 residues. Germline trimming cut 7 bases from V and 4 bases from J; bases unmatched to any gene: 7. As DNA, the CDR3 is TGTGCCAGCAAGATAACAGGGGGCCCAGAGACCCAGTACTTC. It is translated as CASKITGGPETQYF.

The chain uses TRBV2 and TRBJ1-5; tentative D call: TRBD1 (6 bases). Trimming stripped 7 bases from V and 0 bases from J, with 22 bases between. This CDR3 contains 18 residues. In germline, CDR1 is SNHLY, CDR2 FYNNEI. The CDR3 region has the DNA TGTGCCAGCAATCCAGGCAGGGGAAGGGACTATAGCAATCAGCCCCAGCATTTT. As protein: CASNPGRGRDYSNQPQHF.

On this clone itself: This CDR3 is also generated by other DNA sequences in the sample. This chain uses TRBV18 with TRBJ1-1; 8 bases line up with TRBD1. The CDR3 consists of 13 residues. V lost 3 bases and J lost 11; bases outside the gene matches: 8. Germline V gene data show CDR1 as KGHSH and CDR2 as LQKENI. Here the CDR3 DNA reads TGTGCCAGCTCACCGAGGACAAACAGGGGGGCTTTCTTT. Its protein product is CASSPRTNRGAFF. Drawing the rest from reference TRBV18 and TRBJ1-1, the complete variable domain is NAGVMQNPRHLVRRRGQEARLRCSPMKGHSHVYWYRQLPEEGLKFMVYLQKENIIDESGMPKERFSAEFPKEGPSILRIQQVVRGDSAAYFCASSPRTNRGAFFGQGTRLTVV.

The chain recombines TRBV6-1 with TRBJ2-7, with TRBD1 as a possible D gene (6 bases). Germline V CDR1 and CDR2: MNHNS, SASEGT. This CDR3 spans 13 amino acids. The V and J ends lost 7 bases and 6 bases respectively, with 16 bases between them. CDR3 loop: CASKHPTGSEQYF. CDR3 sequence (DNA): TGTGCCAGCAAACACCCTACAGGGAGCGAGCAGTACTTC.

The rearrangement uses TRBV7-9 and TRBJ1-4; 10 bases fit TRBD1. Germline CDR1 SEHNR, CDR2 FQNEAQ (reference sequence). J was trimmed by 4 bases and V by 6 bases; bases with no gene match: 8. The CDR3 spans 16 residues. The CDR3 region has the DNA TGTGCCAGCAGAGTGGGACAGGGGCGCGGTAATGAAAAACTGTTTTTT. Encoded protein: CASRVGQGRGNEKLFF.

The V and J genes are TRBV7-2 and TRBJ1-1, with TRBD1 as a possible D gene (6 bases). The V and J ends lost 0 bases and 8 bases respectively, with 22 bases between them. Germline loops: CDR1 SGHTA, CDR2 FQGNSA. CDR3 length: 17 residues. The CDR3 DNA sequence: TGTGCCAGCAGCTTAGCCCCTCCACAGGGATCGGTAGCCGAAGCTTTCTTT. This codes for CASSLAPPQGSVAEAFF.

In the case of this clone: The final CDR3 position lacks the conserved phenylalanine or tryptophan, pointing to a likely read error. This sequence joins TRBV29-1 and TRBJ2-3; tentatively, D is TRBD1 (6 bases). V shed 5 bases and J shed 2 bases, with 11 bases lying between them. This CDR3 has 13 amino acids. Germline loops: CDR1 SQVTM, CDR2 ANQGSEA. The CDR3 loop is CSVHGQFTDTQYV. CDR3 nucleotide sequence: TGCAGCGTTCACGGACAGTTCACAGATACGCAGTATGTT.

V and J are TRBV19 and TRBJ1-1; D is perhaps TRBD1 (6 bases). CDR3 size: 13 residues. Germline-derived CDR1 and CDR2 are LNHDA and SQIVND (reference sequence). V gave up 6 bases and J gave up 4 bases, with 12 bases separating them. The CDR3 loop is CASRNLRGTEAFF. The CDR3 DNA reads TGTGCCAGTAGGAATCTCAGGGGCACTGAAGCTTTCTTT.

The chain recombines TRBV28 with TRBJ1-5; a weak D match, TRBD1 (5 bases). CDR3 length: 15 amino acids. The ends were cut back, 3 bases at V and 4 bases at J, with 13 bases in the middle. The germline CDR1 and CDR2 sequences are MDHEN and SYDVKM. The CDR3 DNA follows: TGTGCCAGCAGTTTCTGGCAGGGCTATAATCAGCCCCAGCATTTT. Translated, it gives CASSFWQGYNQPQHF.

The chain employs TRBV10-3 and TRBJ2-7; possible D gene TRBD1, 6 bases. V was trimmed by 4 bases and J by 7 bases, leaving 11 bases between them. Germline V gene lookup returns CDR1 ENHRY and CDR2 SYGVKD. The CDR3 is 12 amino acids. For the CDR3, the DNA is TGTGCCATCAGTGGACAGGCTGGTGAGCAGTACTTC. It yields the protein CAISGQAGEQYF.